This is a list of T cell receptor beta chains from one sample in a study of blood T cells in healthy people across ages. TCRdb reprocessed the 5' RACE reads with MiXCR, giving one entry per CDR3 protein. This table has approximately 680,000 distinct CDR3 sequences, about 30% appearing once. Sequenced input: blood. All receptors come from a woman of 80 years or more in good health. The CDR3 runs from the conserved cysteine through the conserved F or W. Each record gives: clone size, J gene, V gene, D gene, CDR3 protein, CDR3 DNA. A D gene is named only where the DNA matches it firmly. Clone size appears in some rows only: once, few, many, or a class for an expanded clone.

abundance: many
j_gene: TRBJ2-7
v_gene: TRBV7-2
d_gene: .
CDR3aa: CASSPLFLRQGTHGPYEQYF
CDR3nt: TGTGCCAGCAGCCCCTTGTTTCTTCGGCAGGGGACACATGGGCCCTACGAGCAGTACTTC

abundance: many
j_gene: TRBJ1-5
v_gene: TRBV4-2
d_gene: .
CDR3aa: CASSQAPQLNEQPQHF
CDR3nt: TGTGCCAGCAGCCAAGCCCCGCAGCTGAACGAACAGCCCCAGCATTTT

abundance: many
j_gene: TRBJ2-1
v_gene: TRBV30
d_gene: .
CDR3aa: CAWSQGRGPYNEQFF
CDR3nt: TGTGCCTGGAGTCAGGGGCGGGGGCCGTACAATGAGCAGTTCTTC

abundance: many
j_gene: TRBJ1-5
v_gene: TRBV7-9
d_gene: .
CDR3aa: CASRGSGINQPQHF
CDR3nt: TGTGCCAGCAGGGGGTCAGGAATTAATCAGCCCCAGCATTTT

abundance: .
j_gene: TRBJ2-5
v_gene: TRBV6-2/TRBV6-3
d_gene: .
CDR3aa: CASSSLGQETQYF
CDR3nt: TGTGCCAGCAGTTCCCTCGGACAAGAGACCCAGTACTTC

abundance: many
j_gene: TRBJ1-2
v_gene: TRBV7-9
d_gene: .
CDR3aa: CASRPGADYGYTF
CDR3nt: TGTGCCAGCCGCCCCGGGGCCGACTATGGCTACACCTTC

abundance: many
j_gene: TRBJ2-1
v_gene: TRBV12-3/TRBV12-4
d_gene: TRBD2
CDR3aa: CASSLLRGGGSEQFF
CDR3nt: TGTGCCAGCAGTTTATTGCGGGGGGGTGGCAGTGAGCAGTTCTTC

abundance: many
j_gene: TRBJ2-7
v_gene: TRBV20-1
d_gene: .
CDR3aa: CSARPLGTPSYEQYF
CDR3nt: TGCAGTGCTAGGCCCCTCGGGACTCCTTCCTACGAGCAGTACTTC

abundance: many
j_gene: TRBJ2-7
v_gene: TRBV7-9
d_gene: .
CDR3aa: CASSLGEYSYEQYF
CDR3nt: TGTGCCAGCAGCTTAGGGGAATACAGCTACGAGCAGTACTTC

abundance: many
j_gene: TRBJ2-7
v_gene: TRBV7-6
d_gene: .
CDR3aa: CASSQPGINYEQYF
CDR3nt: TGTGCCAGCAGCCAACCCGGGATTAACTACGAGCAGTACTTC

abundance: few
j_gene: TRBJ1-5
v_gene: TRBV18
d_gene: .
CDR3aa: CASSRARGGDQPQHF
CDR3nt: TGTGCCAGCTCCCGAGCGAGAGGGGGGGATCAGCCCCAGCATTTT

abundance: .
j_gene: TRBJ2-1
v_gene: TRBV19
d_gene: .
CDR3aa: CASKGGMGYNEQFF
CDR3nt: TGTGCCAGTAAAGGGGGGATGGGGTACAATGAGCAGTTCTTC

abundance: many
j_gene: TRBJ2-5
v_gene: TRBV5-5
d_gene: .
CDR3aa: CASGRGGEETQYF
CDR3nt: TGTGCCAGCGGGAGAGGCGGGGAAGAGACCCAGTACTTC

abundance: few
j_gene: TRBJ2-1
v_gene: TRBV29-1
d_gene: .
CDR3aa: CSVVTGIAGRAFNEQFF
CDR3nt: TGCAGCGTTGTCACAGGGATTGCGGGGAGGGCCTTCAATGAGCAGTTCTTC

abundance: .
j_gene: TRBJ2-7
v_gene: TRBV5-1
d_gene: TRBD2
CDR3aa: CASSSTRESFHEQYF
CDR3nt: TGCGCCAGCAGCTCTACGCGGGAGAGTTTCCACGAGCAGTACTTC

abundance: few
j_gene: TRBJ1-4
v_gene: TRBV5-1
d_gene: .
CDR3aa: CASSIQGTNEKRFF
CDR3nt: TGCGCCAGCAGCATTCAGGGAACTAATGAAAAACGGTTTTTT

abundance: many
j_gene: TRBJ2-5
v_gene: TRBV7-8
d_gene: .
CDR3aa: CASSEEEPESQETQYF
CDR3nt: TGTGCCAGCAGCGAAGAAGAGCCAGAGTCCCAAGAGACCCAGTACTTC

abundance: many
j_gene: TRBJ2-7
v_gene: TRBV29-1
d_gene: .
CDR3aa: CSVEEGGYEQYF
CDR3nt: TGCAGCGTTGAAGAAGGAGGTTACGAGCAGTACTTC

abundance: many
j_gene: TRBJ2-5
v_gene: TRBV5-8
d_gene: TRBD2
CDR3aa: CASSPTGTSWETQYF
CDR3nt: TGTGCCAGCAGCCCGACCGGGACTAGCTGGGAGACCCAGTACTTC

abundance: many
j_gene: TRBJ2-3
v_gene: TRBV12-3/TRBV12-4
d_gene: .
CDR3aa: CASSLRLGSTDTQYF
CDR3nt: TGTGCCAGCAGTTTACGGCTCGGTAGCACAGATACGCAGTATTTT

abundance: .
j_gene: TRBJ1-1
v_gene: TRBV28
d_gene: .
CDR3aa: CASRGGGSNTEAFF
CDR3nt: TGTGCCAGCAGGGGAGGGGGATCGAACACTGAAGCTTTCTTT

abundance: .
j_gene: TRBJ1-5
v_gene: TRBV7-9
d_gene: .
CDR3aa: CASGGEHQPQHF
CDR3nt: TGTGCCAGCGGGGGGGAGCATCAGCCCCAGCATTTT

abundance: many
j_gene: TRBJ2-7
v_gene: TRBV7-2
d_gene: .
CDR3aa: CASSLTFGDGTYEQYF
CDR3nt: TGTGCCAGCAGCTTGACGTTTGGGGACGGCACCTACGAGCAGTACTTC

abundance: many
j_gene: TRBJ2-1
v_gene: TRBV5-1
d_gene: TRBD2
CDR3aa: CASSLSAAGVYNEQFF
CDR3nt: TGCGCCAGCAGCTTGTCGGCTGCGGGAGTATACAATGAGCAGTTCTTC

abundance: .
j_gene: TRBJ1-6
v_gene: TRBV5-1
d_gene: .
CDR3aa: CASSLGGYNSPLHF
CDR3nt: TGCGCCAGCAGCTTGGGCGGTTATAATTCACCCCTCCACTTT

abundance: many
j_gene: TRBJ2-3
v_gene: TRBV7-9
d_gene: TRBD1
CDR3aa: CASSPGGWYF
CDR3nt: TGTGCCAGCAGCCCAGGGGGCTGGTATTTT

abundance: .
j_gene: TRBJ1-6
v_gene: TRBV5-5
d_gene: .
CDR3aa: CASSPRWGDNSPLHF
CDR3nt: TGTGCCAGCAGCCCCCGTTGGGGGGATAATTCACCCCTCCACTTT

abundance: few
j_gene: TRBJ2-5
v_gene: TRBV7-2
d_gene: .
CDR3aa: CASSLRGLGKEEETQYF
CDR3nt: TGTGCCAGCAGCTTAAGAGGCCTGGGGAAGGAAGAAGAGACCCAGTACTTC

abundance: many
j_gene: TRBJ2-6
v_gene: TRBV9
d_gene: .
CDR3aa: CASSVGADPFTSGANVLTF
CDR3nt: TGTGCCAGCAGCGTAGGTGCAGACCCCTTTACCTCTGGGGCCAACGTCCTGACTTTC

abundance: .
j_gene: TRBJ1-5
v_gene: TRBV6-5
d_gene: .
CDR3aa: CASSYSAGAQPQHF
CDR3nt: TGTGCCAGCAGTTACTCGGCAGGGGCTCAGCCCCAGCATTTT

abundance: many
j_gene: TRBJ1-6
v_gene: TRBV12-3/TRBV12-4
d_gene: .
CDR3aa: CASSLIGQGNSPLHF
CDR3nt: TGTGCCAGCAGTTTAATCGGCCAGGGTAATTCACCCCTCCACTTT

abundance: .
j_gene: TRBJ1-2
v_gene: TRBV10-3
d_gene: .
CDR3aa: CAISESRGLYGYTF
CDR3nt: TGTGCCATCAGTGAGTCCCGGGGGTTATATGGCTACACCTTC

abundance: .
j_gene: TRBJ2-5
v_gene: TRBV7-2
d_gene: TRBD1
CDR3aa: CASSDRTGYGNEQYF
CDR3nt: TGTGCCAGCAGCGACAGGACAGGGTATGGTAATGAGCAGTACTTC

abundance: many
j_gene: TRBJ2-5
v_gene: TRBV30
d_gene: .
CDR3aa: CAWRAGLQETQYF
CDR3nt: TGTGCCTGGAGAGCAGGTTTGCAGGAGACCCAGTACTTC

abundance: .
j_gene: TRBJ2-1
v_gene: TRBV4-3
d_gene: TRBD2
CDR3aa: CASSLGLVSNEQFF
CDR3nt: TGCGCCAGCAGCCTGGGACTAGTGTCCAATGAGCAGTTCTTC

abundance: many
j_gene: TRBJ1-2
v_gene: TRBV5-1
d_gene: .
CDR3aa: CASSPVGADYGYTF
CDR3nt: TGCGCCAGCAGCCCGGTTGGGGCAGACTATGGCTACACCTTC

abundance: .
j_gene: TRBJ2-3
v_gene: TRBV12-3/TRBV12-4
d_gene: TRBD1
CDR3aa: CASSLGQTGASSTDMQYF
CDR3nt: TGTGCCAGCAGTTTAGGCCAGACAGGGGCTTCGAGCACAGATATGCAGTATTTT

abundance: .
j_gene: TRBJ1-1
v_gene: TRBV4-1
d_gene: .
CDR3aa: CASSQDLQGPGGNTEAFF
CDR3nt: TGCGCCAGCAGCCAAGATTTGCAGGGACCGGGGGGAAACACTGAAGCTTTCTTT

abundance: .
j_gene: TRBJ2-1
v_gene: TRBV7-2
d_gene: .
CDR3aa: CASSSGRFNEQFF
CDR3nt: TGTGCCAGCAGCTCCGGACGTTTCAATGAGCAGTTCTTC

abundance: many
j_gene: TRBJ1-1
v_gene: TRBV29-1
d_gene: TRBD1
CDR3aa: CSVEERQGAEAFF
CDR3nt: TGCAGCGTTGAAGAGAGACAGGGCGCTGAAGCTTTCTTT

abundance: many
j_gene: TRBJ2-7
v_gene: TRBV6-2/TRBV6-3
d_gene: TRBD1
CDR3aa: CASSAPRTGVSYEQYF
CDR3nt: TGTGCCAGCAGTGCGCCCCGGACAGGGGTTTCCTACGAGCAGTACTTC

abundance: many
j_gene: TRBJ2-1
v_gene: TRBV29-1
d_gene: .
CDR3aa: CSVGGGAGNEQFF
CDR3nt: TGCAGCGTTGGGGGGGGGGCCGGCAATGAGCAGTTCTTC

abundance: .
j_gene: TRBJ2-7
v_gene: TRBV29-1
d_gene: TRBD1
CDR3aa: CSVSIDPGTAGYEQYF
CDR3nt: TGCAGCGTCTCTATCGACCCCGGGACAGCCGGTTACGAGCAGTACTTC

abundance: .
j_gene: TRBJ2-7
v_gene: TRBV11-2
d_gene: TRBD2
CDR3aa: CASSHIQGLAAYEQYF
CDR3nt: TGTGCCAGCAGCCATATACAGGGACTAGCGGCCTACGAGCAGTACTTC

abundance: .
j_gene: TRBJ2-7
v_gene: TRBV7-9
d_gene: .
CDR3aa: CASSLGGTQYEQYF
CDR3nt: TGTGCCAGCAGCTTAGGGGGGACACAGTACGAGCAGTACTTC